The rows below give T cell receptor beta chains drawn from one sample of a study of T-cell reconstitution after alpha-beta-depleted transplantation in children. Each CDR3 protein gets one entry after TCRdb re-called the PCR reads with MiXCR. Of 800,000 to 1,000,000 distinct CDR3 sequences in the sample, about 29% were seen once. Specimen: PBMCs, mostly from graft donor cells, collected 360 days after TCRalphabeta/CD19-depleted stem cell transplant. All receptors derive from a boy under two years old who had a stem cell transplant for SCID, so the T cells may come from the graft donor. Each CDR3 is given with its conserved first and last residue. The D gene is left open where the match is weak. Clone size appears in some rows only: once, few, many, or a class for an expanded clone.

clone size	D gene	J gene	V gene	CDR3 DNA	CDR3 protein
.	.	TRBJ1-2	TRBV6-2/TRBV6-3	TGTGCCACAATCTCGGGCAAGAGCTATGGCTACACCTTC	CATISGKSYGYTF
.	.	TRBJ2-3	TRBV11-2	TGTGCCAGCAGCTTAGACCGACTAGTGACCACAGATACGCAGTATTTT	CASSLDRLVTTDTQYF
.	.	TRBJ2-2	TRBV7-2	TGTGCCAGCAGCTTAGTTCCCACCCGGGAGCTGTTTTTT	CASSLVPTRELFF
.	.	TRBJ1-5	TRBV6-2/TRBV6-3	TGTGCCAGCAGTTACTCCGGGGGGGACGGTCAGCCCCAGCATTTT	CASSYSGGDGQPQHF
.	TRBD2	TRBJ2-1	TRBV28	TGTGCCACCCTAGCGGGGGGACTTAGCTCCTACAATGAGCAGTTCTTC	CATLAGGLSSYNEQFF
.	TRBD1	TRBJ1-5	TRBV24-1	TGTGCCACCAGTGATTTGAGGGGACAGGGGGAAGGGAGCAATCAGCCCCAGCATTTT	CATSDLRGQGEGSNQPQHF
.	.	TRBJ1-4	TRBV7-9	TGTGCCAGCAGCTTAGGACAGTCGGAAAAACTGTTTTTT	CASSLGQSEKLFF
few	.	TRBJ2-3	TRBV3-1	TGTGCCAGCAGCGACACTCGGACTTACACAGATACGCAGTATTTT	CASSDTRTYTDTQYF
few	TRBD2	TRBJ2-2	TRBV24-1	TGTGCCACCATCCCAGAGGGAGGGCGCAACACCGGGGAGCTGTTTTTT	CATIPEGGRNTGELFF
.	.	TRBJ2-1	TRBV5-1	TGCGCCAGCAGCTTGCTGGCACAGGGATCTTCGGGTGAGCAGTTCTTC	CASSLLAQGSSGEQFF
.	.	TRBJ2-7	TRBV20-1	TGCAGTGCTTATGCCGGGGCCTACGAGCAGTACTTC	CSAYAGAYEQYF
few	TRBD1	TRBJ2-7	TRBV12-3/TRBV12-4	TGTGCCAGCGGGGTCGGGGACAGGGGTAAATACGAGCAGTACTTC	CASGVGDRGKYEQYF
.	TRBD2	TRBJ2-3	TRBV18	TGTGCCAGCTCACCCGGGACTAGCGGATGGGGGACAGATACGCAGTATTTT	CASSPGTSGWGTDTQYF
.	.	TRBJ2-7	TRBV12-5	TGTGCTAGTGGTTTGGTCAGCGAGCAGTACTTC	CASGLVSEQYF
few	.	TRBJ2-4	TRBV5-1	TGCGCCAGCAGCCGGACCCTCGGGGGAAACATTCAGTACTTC	CASSRTLGGNIQYF
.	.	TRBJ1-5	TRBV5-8	TGTGCCAGCAGCTTAGTTCAGCCCCAGCATTTT	CASSLVQPQHF
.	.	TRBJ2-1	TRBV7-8	TGTGCCAGCACCTCCTACGGGGGTTTCTACAATGAGCAGTTCTTC	CASTSYGGFYNEQFF
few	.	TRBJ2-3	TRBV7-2	TGTGCCAGCAGCCGTACTGCAATTGGTGGAGATACGCAGTATTTT	CASSRTAIGGDTQYF
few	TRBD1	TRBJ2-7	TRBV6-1	TGTGCCACCCACGGAGGGACAGGGAATTCCTACGAGCAGTACTTC	CATHGGTGNSYEQYF
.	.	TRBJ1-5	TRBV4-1	TGCGCCAGCAGCCAAGATGGGACAATTAGCAATCAGCCCCAGCATTTT	CASSQDGTISNQPQHF
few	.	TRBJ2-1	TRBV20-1	TGCAGTGCCACCAGCGGAGCTGAGCAGTTCTTC	CSATSGAEQFF
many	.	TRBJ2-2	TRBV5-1	TGCGCCAGCAGCTTGACGGCCTACACCGGGGAGCTGTTTTTT	CASSLTAYTGELFF
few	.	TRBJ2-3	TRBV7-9	TGTGCCAGCAGCCGACAACTTCTAATGGGCCCCACAGATACGCAGTATTTT	CASSRQLLMGPTDTQYF
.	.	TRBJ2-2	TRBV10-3	TGTGCCATCAGTAAACCGGGGTACGGGGAGCTGTTTTTT	CAISKPGYGELFF
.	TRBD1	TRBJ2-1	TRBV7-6	TGTGCCAGCAGCACTGGACAGGCGAGCTCCTACAATGAGCAGTTCTTC	CASSTGQASSYNEQFF
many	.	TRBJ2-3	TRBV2	TGTGCCAGCAGTGAAGCCTTTGACTATACGCAGTATTTT	CASSEAFDYTQYF